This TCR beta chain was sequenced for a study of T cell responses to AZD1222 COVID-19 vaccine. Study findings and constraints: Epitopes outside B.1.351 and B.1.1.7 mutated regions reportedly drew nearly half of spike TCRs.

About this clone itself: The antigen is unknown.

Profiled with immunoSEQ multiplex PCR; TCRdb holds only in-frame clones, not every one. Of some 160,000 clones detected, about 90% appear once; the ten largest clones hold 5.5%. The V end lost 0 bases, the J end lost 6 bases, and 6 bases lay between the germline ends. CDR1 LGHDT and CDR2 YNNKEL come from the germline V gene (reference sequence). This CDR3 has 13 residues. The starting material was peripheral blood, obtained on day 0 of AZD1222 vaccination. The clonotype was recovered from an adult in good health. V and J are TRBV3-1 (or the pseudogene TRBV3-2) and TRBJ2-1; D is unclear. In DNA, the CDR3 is TGTGCCAGCAGCCAAGAGGGATTCAATGAGCAGTTCTTC. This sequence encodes CASSQEGFNEQFF.